The rows below give T cell receptor beta chains drawn from one sample of a study of T cells in tumors after PD-1 blockade. Data came from immunoSEQ multiplex PCR; TCRdb stores just in-frame clones and leaves some out. The sample holds 61,000 or so clones, 80% seen once. The sample here was PBMCs, taken before anti-PD-1 treatment. These receptors all come from a human donor with basal cell carcinoma. The CDR3 runs from the conserved cysteine through the conserved F or W. Fields, in order: V gene, CDR3 length, CDR3 protein.

v_call: TRBV7-7
cdr3_length: 15
cdr3_aa: CASSPGLAGPNEQFF

v_call: TRBV6-1
cdr3_length: 16
cdr3_aa: CASSEGLAGGQLTQYF

v_call: TRBV2
cdr3_length: 13
cdr3_aa: CASSVRQNQPQHF

v_call: TRBV27
cdr3_length: 15
cdr3_aa: CASSTLTEYQETQYF

v_call: TRBV5-3
cdr3_length: 18
cdr3_aa: CARSRTSSGTGDNYGYTF

v_call: TRBV18
cdr3_length: 14
cdr3_aa: CASSTGQGFKGYTF

v_call: TRBV27
cdr3_length: 14
cdr3_aa: CASSHEGPNSPLHF

v_call: TRBV27
cdr3_length: 13
cdr3_aa: CASSRRRTGELFF

v_call: TRBV25-1
cdr3_length: 17
cdr3_aa: CASSATLGLTGANVLTF

v_call: TRBV12-3/TRBV12-4
cdr3_length: 12
cdr3_aa: CASSLARETQYF

v_call: TRBV27
cdr3_length: 18
cdr3_aa: CASSSQRGALEAKNIQYF

v_call: TRBV5-1
cdr3_length: 16
cdr3_aa: CASSRTSGVSTDTQYF

v_call: TRBV7-2
cdr3_length: 13
cdr3_aa: CASRARNTGELFF

v_call: TRBV25-1
cdr3_length: 14
cdr3_aa: CASRASGGNNEQFF

v_call: TRBV10-3
cdr3_length: 15
cdr3_aa: CAISDHLGTVGGYTF

v_call: TRBV6-5
cdr3_length: 15
cdr3_aa: CASSYSRGRDSPLHF

v_call: TRBV6-5
cdr3_length: 14
cdr3_aa: CASRWGRENTEAFF

v_call: TRBV2
cdr3_length: 11
cdr3_aa: CAIGYVNEQYF

v_call: TRBV7-2
cdr3_length: 17
cdr3_aa: CASSGGGTARRWREQYF

v_call: TRBV11-3
cdr3_length: 16
cdr3_aa: CASSAPGLESSYEQYF

v_call: TRBV29-1
cdr3_length: 14
cdr3_aa: CSVDLGLVEETQYF

v_call: TRBV6-5
cdr3_length: 14
cdr3_aa: CASSPDRTGNTIYF

v_call: TRBV28
cdr3_length: 18
cdr3_aa: CASSSRGRNLNSGNTIYF

v_call: TRBV5-6
cdr3_length: 14
cdr3_aa: CASSVEALVETQYF

v_call: TRBV19
cdr3_length: 14
cdr3_aa: CASSMGQAKNIQYF

v_call: TRBV6-5
cdr3_length: 15
cdr3_aa: CASSPGLDSADTQYF

v_call: TRBV19
cdr3_length: 15
cdr3_aa: CASSPLAGAYNEQFF

v_call: TRBV2
cdr3_length: 11
cdr3_aa: CASSDSEKLFF

v_call: TRBV7-8
cdr3_length: 16
cdr3_aa: CASSLGPDSGANVLTF

v_call: TRBV30
cdr3_length: 13
cdr3_aa: CAWRSGFNTEAFF

v_call: TRBV15
cdr3_length: 15
cdr3_aa: CATSRASGIYNEQFF

v_call: TRBV7-6
cdr3_length: 12
cdr3_aa: CASSLGKETQYF

v_call: TRBV30
cdr3_length: 13
cdr3_aa: CALRTGSGNTIYF

v_call: TRBV19
cdr3_length: 15
cdr3_aa: CASSLLGGDTYEQYF

v_call: TRBV3-1/TRBV3-2
cdr3_length: 16
cdr3_aa: CASSSLGTSGTYEQYF

v_call: TRBV6-6
cdr3_length: 13
cdr3_aa: CASTGQLGYGYTF